These 6 T cell receptor beta chains were sequenced from one sample in a study of T-cell reconstitution after alpha-beta-depleted transplantation in children. It was with unique molecular identifiers that the TCRbeta library was prepared. TCRdb used MiXCR to reprocess the PCR reads, holding one entry per CDR3 protein. The table has 250,000 to 400,000 distinct CDR3 sequences, approximately 23% seen once. Sequenced material: PBMCs, mostly from graft donor cells, taken 180 days after TCRalphabeta/CD19-depleted stem cell transplant. Every receptor here comes from a male patient between 10 and 17 years old who had a stem cell transplant for acute lymphoblastic leukemia, so the T cells may come from the graft donor.

The chain couples TRBV27 to TRBJ2-7, with D perhaps TRBD1 (6 bases). The length of the CDR3 is 13 residues. Germline-derived CDR1 and CDR2 are MNHEY and SMNVEV (reference sequence). V lost 4 bases and J 3 bases, leaving 10 bases between the germline ends. CDR3 region: CASSSSRGYEQYF. As DNA, the CDR3 is TGTGCCAGCAGTTCCTCCAGGGGCTACGAGCAGTACTTC.

V and J are TRBV7-7 and TRBJ2-7; TRBD2 agrees at 8 bases. Germline loops: CDR1 SSHAT, CDR2 FNYEAQ (reference sequence). The CDR3 is 15 residues long. Germline trimming cut 3 bases from V and 3 bases from J; bases unmatched to any gene: 7. For the CDR3, the DNA is TGTGCCAGCAGCTTGCTAGCGGGCCTTGGCTACGAGCAGTACTTC. Its protein product is CASSLLAGLGYEQYF.

This rearrangement joins TRBV15 to TRBJ2-7, with D perhaps TRBD1 or TRBD2 (6 bases each). Germline V CDR1 and CDR2: LNHNV, YYDKDF (reference sequence). Trimming left V 3 bases short and J 2 bases short, with 14 bases between. This CDR3 has 15 amino acids. This CDR3 reads CATSRGGEGTYEQYF. In DNA form, the CDR3 reads TGTGCCACCAGCAGGGGGGGCGAGGGGACCTACGAGCAGTACTTC.

DNA for the CDR3: TGTGCCAGCAGCCTGAACCCCGGGGCAGGTACGCAGTATTTT. It codes for CASSLNPGAGTQYF. V is TRBV12-3 or TRBV12-4 and J is TRBJ2-3; TRBD1 or TRBD2 may be the D gene (5 bases each). Between the trimmed V and J ends, which lost 6 bases and 8 bases, there was a span of 18 bases. The CDR3 spans 14 residues.

The chain combines TRBV12-3 or TRBV12-4 with TRBJ2-5, with TRBD2 identical over 10 bases. V lost 5 bases, J lost 4 bases, and 4 bases stayed unmatched. CDR3 size: 14 residues. The CDR3 DNA sequence: TGTGCCAGCAGTCCTTGGACTAGCGGAGAGACCCAGTACTTC. This sequence encodes CASSPWTSGETQYF.

This rearrangement joins TRBV5-1 to TRBJ2-7, with 11 bases fitting TRBD2. This CDR3 has 14 residues. Per the germline V gene, CDR1 is SGHRS and CDR2 is YFSETQ. Trimming cost V 9 bases and J 2 bases; bases outside gene matches: 7. CDR3 bases: TGCGCCACCAAGATAGCGGGAGGGCCCTACGAGCAGTACTTC. Amino acid sequence: CATKIAGGPYEQYF.